Only a few counts were recorded for the clone carrying this TCR beta chain. Antigen: not known. The sample comes from a study of vaccination and CD4 T cells after COVID-19. Looking at the study overall: Post-COVID specimens were obtained a median around 92 days after diagnosis (range 35 to 161).

Cultured CD4+ T cells had their DNA profiled by the Oncomine TCR Beta short-read assay. The template was genomic DNA from cultured CD4+ T cells. TCRdb recomputed calls from the PCR reads with MiXCR, one row per CDR3 protein. The profile shows 11,000 to 15,000 distinct CDR3 sequences, about 30% of them singletons. Germline V lookup: CDR1 SGHVS, CDR2 FNYEAQ. The CDR3 has 15 amino acids. The V gene lost 1 base and the J gene lost 4 bases, with 11 bases spanning the gap. Specified treatment: roughly ten-day PBMC culture with coronavirus spike peptide pools or control peptides (ViraFEST assay). Per-well cultures of under 2.5 million PBMCs received about 10 IU/ml IL-2 and 7.5 to 10 ug/ml peptide pools. Half-medium replacement with fresh IL-2 medium took place on days 3 and 7.

The sequencing used CD4+ T cells from blood, cultured in vitro, collected after SARS-CoV-2 vaccination. This rearrangement joins TRBV7-6 to TRBJ1-3; D gene unclear. This TCR was recovered from a human donor who had recovered from COVID-19. The CDR3 bases are TGTGCCAGCAGCTTAGGGGCAGGAAGGGGAAACACCATATATTTT. This encodes CASSLGAGRGNTIYF. Full variable domain (remainder filled in from reference TRBV7-6 and TRBJ1-3): GAGVSQSPRYKVTKRGQDVALRCDPISGHVSLYWYRQALGQGPEFLTYFNYEAQQDKSGLPNDRFSAERPEGSISTLTIQRTEQRDSAMYRCASSLGAGRGNTIYFGEGSWLTVV.